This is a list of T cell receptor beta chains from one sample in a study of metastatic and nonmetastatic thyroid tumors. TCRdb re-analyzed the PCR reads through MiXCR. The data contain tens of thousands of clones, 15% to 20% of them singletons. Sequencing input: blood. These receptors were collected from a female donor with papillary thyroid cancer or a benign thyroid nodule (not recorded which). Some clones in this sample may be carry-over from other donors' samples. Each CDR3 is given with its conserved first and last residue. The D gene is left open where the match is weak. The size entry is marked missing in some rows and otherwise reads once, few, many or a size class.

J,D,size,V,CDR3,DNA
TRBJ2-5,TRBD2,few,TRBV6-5,CASSYSRAGAEKSQETQYF,TGTGCCAGCAGTTACTCTCGAGCGGGAGCCGAAAAATCACAAGAGACCCAGTACTTC
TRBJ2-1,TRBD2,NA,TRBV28,CASSPSELAGDNEQFF,TGTGCCAGCAGTCCCTCGGAGCTAGCGGGAGACAATGAGCAGTTCTTC
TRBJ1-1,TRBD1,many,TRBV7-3,CASSLNGQGATEAFF,TGTGCCAGCAGCTTAAACGGACAGGGGGCGACTGAAGCTTTCTTT
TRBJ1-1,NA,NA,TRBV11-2,CASSYPMGTNTEAFF,TGTGCCAGCAGCTACCCGATGGGTACAAACACTGAAGCTTTCTTT
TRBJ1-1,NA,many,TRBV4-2,CASSLGRDTNTEAFF,TGTGCCAGCAGCCTAGGTCGGGACACGAACACTGAAGCTTTCTTT
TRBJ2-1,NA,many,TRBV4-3,CASSQGSGPFNEQFF,TGCGCCAGCAGCCAAGGGTCGGGACCGTTTAATGAGCAGTTCTTC
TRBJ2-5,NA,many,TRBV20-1,CSAVKTGGDPQETQYF,TGCAGTGCTGTGAAAACAGGGGGGGATCCTCAAGAGACCCAGTACTTC
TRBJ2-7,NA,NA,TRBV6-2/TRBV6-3,CASSYCHTRYEQYF,TGTGCCAGCAGTTACTGTCACACGAGGTACGAGCAGTACTTC
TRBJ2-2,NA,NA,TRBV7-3,CASSLRLYTGELFF,TGTGCCAGCAGCTTAAGGCTCTACACCGGGGAGCTGTTTTTT
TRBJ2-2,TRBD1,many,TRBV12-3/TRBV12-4,CASSWTGNTGELFF,TGTGCCAGCAGTTGGACAGGGAACACCGGGGAGCTGTTTTTT
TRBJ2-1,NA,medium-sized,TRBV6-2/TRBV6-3,CASLRWGRGSSNEQFF,TGTGCCAGCCTCCGGTGGGGGCGGGGAAGTTCCAATGAGCAGTTCTTC